The clone carrying this T cell receptor beta chain has just a few counts. Its antigen remains unknown. Trimming removed 3 bases from V and 5 bases from J; junction bases left unmatched: 8. The CDR3 is made up of 15 amino acids. Per germline, CDR1 LGHDT and CDR2 YNNKEL (reference sequence). This sample stems from a study of early T cells in non-severe SARS-CoV-2 infection. The study's findings and limits: Private and CD4 specificities were missed by VDJdb matching, skewed to anti-spike CD8.

Unique molecular identifiers were affixed to single, distinct cDNA molecules. Using its own MiXCR run on the 5' RACE reads, TCRdb lists one record per CDR3 protein. The profile shows approximately 69,000 distinct CDR3 sequences, 12% of them singletons. The chain combines TRBV3-1 with TRBJ2-7, with TRBD2 matching 9 bases. The sample consisted of whole blood. The clonotype comes from an adult who was a healthcare worker with PCR-confirmed SARS-CoV-2 infection or an uninfected control (not recorded which). The CDR3: CASSHRGRAPHEQYF. CDR3 sequence (DNA): TGTGCCAGCAGCCATCGCGGGAGGGCCCCCCACGAGCAGTACTTC.